This TCR beta chain originates from a study of shared clonotypes between healthy human individuals. Study-level background: Each donor's CD4 naive and CD4 memory cells filled three plates apiece, CD8 naive two, and CD8 memory one. Study-level findings and limits: Blood was the sole source, and tissue repertoires probably differ.

Germline V lookup: CDR1 WSHSY, CDR2 SAAADI. CDR3 length: 14 residues. V lost 7 bases, J lost 6 bases, and 19 bases lay in between. Of note for this clone: Antigen: not known.

Here immunoSEQ multiplex PCR was the method, and the copy in TCRdb shows in-frame clones only, minus some. The table shows about 2.4 million clones, with 93% occurring only once. None of the donors, who were healthy HIV-negative adults, had recently had acute infections or vaccinations. Sequencing was carried out using naive CD4+ T cells from PBMCs. Documented subset: CD45RA+ positively selected. The receptor was isolated from a man younger than 30 in good health. Some clones in this sample may be carry-over from other donors' samples. The V and J genes are TRBV10-2 and TRBJ2-7; perhaps TRBD2 as D (9 bases). The CDR3 sequence is CASTTGGSGSEQYF. CDR3 nucleotides: TGCGCCAGCACCACAGGGGGTAGCGGGAGCGAGCAGTACTTC.